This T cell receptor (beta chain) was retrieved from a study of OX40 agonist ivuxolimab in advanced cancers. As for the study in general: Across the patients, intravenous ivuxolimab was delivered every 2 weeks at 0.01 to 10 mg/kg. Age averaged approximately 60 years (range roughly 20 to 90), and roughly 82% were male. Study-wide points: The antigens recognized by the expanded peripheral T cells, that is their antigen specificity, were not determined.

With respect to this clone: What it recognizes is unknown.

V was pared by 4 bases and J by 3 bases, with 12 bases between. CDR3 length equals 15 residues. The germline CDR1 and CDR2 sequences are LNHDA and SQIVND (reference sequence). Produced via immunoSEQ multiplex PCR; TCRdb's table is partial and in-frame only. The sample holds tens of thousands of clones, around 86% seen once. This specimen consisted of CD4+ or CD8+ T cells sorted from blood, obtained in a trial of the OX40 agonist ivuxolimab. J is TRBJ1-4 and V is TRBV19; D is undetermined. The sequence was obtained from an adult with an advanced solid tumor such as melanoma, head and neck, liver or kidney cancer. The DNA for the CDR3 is TGTGCCAGTAGTAGGGATTTTGGACCTAATGAAAAACTGTTTTTT. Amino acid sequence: CASSRDFGPNEKLFF.